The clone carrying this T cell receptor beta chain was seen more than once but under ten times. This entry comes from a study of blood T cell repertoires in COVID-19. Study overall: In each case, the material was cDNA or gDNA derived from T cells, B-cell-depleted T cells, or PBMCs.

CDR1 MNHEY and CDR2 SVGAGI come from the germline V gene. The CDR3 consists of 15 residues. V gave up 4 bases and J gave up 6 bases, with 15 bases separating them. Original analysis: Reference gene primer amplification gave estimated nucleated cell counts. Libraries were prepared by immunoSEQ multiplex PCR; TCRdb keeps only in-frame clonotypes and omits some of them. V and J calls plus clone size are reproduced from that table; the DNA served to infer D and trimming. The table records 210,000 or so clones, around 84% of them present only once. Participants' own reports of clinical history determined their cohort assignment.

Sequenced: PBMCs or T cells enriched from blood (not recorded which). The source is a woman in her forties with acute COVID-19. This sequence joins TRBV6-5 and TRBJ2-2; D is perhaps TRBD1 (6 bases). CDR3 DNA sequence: TGTGCCAGCAGTTCCAGGGGAGTAAGGGCCGGGGAGCTGTTTTTT. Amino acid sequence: CASSSRGVRAGELFF.